The present entry profiles one T cell receptor (beta chain) with its context. The treatment was: randomized to nivolumab then ipilimumab (arm A) or the reverse (arm B). This specimen comes from a study of sequential checkpoint blockade in melanoma. Using immunoSEQ multiplex PCR, the repertoire was profiled, and TCRdb retains in-frame clones only, with some absent. The sample includes around 20,000 clones, roughly four fifths seen only once; the top ten take around a tenth. The CDR3 has 12 residues. The germline V and J ends were trimmed by 4 bases and 3 bases, with 7 bases remaining between them. Germline CDR1 reads SQVTM; CDR2 reads ANQGSEA.

Source: CD8+ T cells sorted from blood (inferred from file names), taken from a patient given nivolumab and ipilimumab in sequence. The chain links TRBV29-1 to TRBJ1-5; a possible D gene is TRBD1 (5 bases). The origin of this receptor is a human donor with melanoma. The CDR3 loop is CSVGGDNQPQHF. The CDR3 DNA sequence: TGCAGCGTTGGGGGGGACAATCAGCCCCAGCATTTT.